The next 17 T cell receptor beta chains were all read from a single sample in a study of human T cells and chemical hapten exposure. The time point was: pre-sensitization, week 0. Treatment noted: therapeutic diphenylcyclopropenone sensitization with weekly scalp DPC. One entry per CDR3 protein, called by TCRdb with MiXCR from the RACE reads. The table has approximately 100,000 distinct CDR3 sequences, around 9.6% seen once. Sequences were derived from whole blood, sampled in connection with sensitization to the hapten diphenylcyclopropenone (DPC). These receptors were taken from a woman aged 40 to 50 with alopecia areata. Some clones in this sample may be carry-over from other donors' samples.

This clonotype was counted ten times or more. The gene calls are TRBV24-1 and TRBJ2-7, with D perhaps assigned TRBD1 or TRBD2 (6 bases each). The CDR3 loop spans 12 amino acids. The ends were cut back, 9 bases at V and 7 bases at J, with 15 bases in the middle. The germline V gene has CDR1 KGHDR and CDR2 SFDVKD. The CDR3 nucleotides are TGTGCCACCCAGAACAGGGCGGGGGAGCAGTACTTC. It yields the protein CATQNRAGEQYF.

This clonotype was counted many times. The chain combines TRBV6-2 or TRBV6-3 with TRBJ2-1; 10 positions agree with TRBD2. Germline V gene data show CDR1 as MNHEY and CDR2 as SVGEGT. The CDR3 contains 20 residues. Trimming cost V 0 bases and J 1 base; bases outside gene matches: 12. CDR3 bases: TGTGCCAGCAGTTACTCGAATCCGGGTAGCGGGGGGCCTTCCTACAATGAGCAGTTCTTC. Translation gives CASSYSNPGSGGPSYNEQFF.

CDR3 sequence (DNA): TGCAGCGTCCGTGACAGGGGAGACACCGGGGAGCTGTTTTTT. It is translated as CSVRDRGDTGELFF. The J gene is TRBJ2-2, the V gene TRBV29-1; 8 positions agree with TRBD1. The V gene's germline CDR1 is SQVTM and CDR2 ANQGSEA. The ends lost 6 bases at V and 3 bases at J; junction bases unmatched: 6. The CDR3 contains 14 residues.

This clonotype was detected a few times. This chain uses TRBV6-5 with TRBJ2-7; 7 bases are a match to TRBD1. Germline CDR1 reads MNHEY; CDR2 reads SVGAGI. The ends lost 5 bases at V and 5 bases at J; junction bases unmatched: 9. The CDR3 runs to 14 residues. CDR3 in DNA: TGTGCCAGCAGTCGCTCGACAGGGTCCAACGAGCAGTACTTC. It translates to CASSRSTGSNEQYF.

This clonotype was observed many times. CDR3 protein: CASFSVSYEQYF. The CDR3 DNA follows: TGTGCCAGTTTTAGCGTCTCCTACGAGCAGTACTTC. The genes are TRBV27 and TRBJ2-7; maybe TRBD2 (5 bases). V was pared by 9 bases and J by 0 bases, with 9 bases between. This CDR3 is 12 amino acids long. CDR1 is MNHEY and CDR2 is SMNVEV in the germline V gene (reference sequence).

The CDR3, as DNA: TGTGCCAGCTCCAAGGGGAGCTCCTACGAGCAGTACTTC. Amino acids: CASSKGSSYEQYF. The chain has TRBV7-2 and TRBJ2-7; D possibly matches TRBD1 or TRBD2 (5 bases each). The CDR3 covers 13 residues. CDR1 is SGHTA and CDR2 is FQGNSA in the germline V gene. V was trimmed by 8 bases and J by 0 bases, leaving 11 bases between them.

V usage is TRBV7-6 and J usage is TRBJ1-4; weak D call: TRBD1 (5 bases). Germline loops: CDR1 SGHVS, CDR2 FNYEAQ. V lost 0 bases and J lost 8, with 13 bases in between. This CDR3 has 15 amino acids. CDR3 sequence reads: CASSLAAGSGEKLFF. DNA of the CDR3: TGTGCCAGCAGCTTAGCGGCAGGGTCTGGGGAAAAACTGTTTTTT.

This clonotype was counted a few times. The chain is built from TRBV5-1 and TRBJ2-3, with D maybe TRBD1 (6 bases). Germline assignment: CDR1 SGHRS and CDR2 YFSETQ. V dropped 7 bases and J dropped 2 bases, with 14 bases sitting between them. The CDR3 is made up of 14 amino acids. CDR3 sequence: CASRAGTSTDTQYF. The CDR3 DNA is TGCGCCAGCCGGGCAGGGACATCCACAGATACGCAGTATTTT.

CDR3 nucleotide sequence: TGTGCCAGCAGCCCCCCAGAATCTCATGAAGCTTTCTTT. Protein product: CASSPPESHEAFF. The chain employs TRBV13 and TRBJ1-1; no definite D call. The germline gives CDR1 PRHDT, CDR2 FYEKMQ (reference sequence). Trimming shortened V by 5 bases and J by 7 bases, and 14 bases separated the two germline ends. The CDR3 contains 13 residues.

This clonotype was recorded many times. The gene calls are TRBV20-1 and TRBJ2-7, with 7 bases identical to TRBD1. Germline-derived CDR1 and CDR2 are DFQATT and SNEGSKA (reference sequence). After removal of 6 bases from V and 4 bases from J, the junction contained 15 bases not matched to a gene. The CDR3 totals 15 residues. CDR3: CSATSLTGNSYEQYF. The DNA of the CDR3 is TGCAGTGCCACGAGTTTGACAGGGAATTCGTACGAGCAGTACTTC.

As for this clonotype: Since the CDR3 does not end with the conserved phenylalanine or tryptophan, this likely comes from a read error. The CDR3 loop is CAISDQGQGTQYL. The CDR3 DNA reads as TGTGCCATCAGTGACCAGGGCCAGGGGACCCAGTACCTC. The rearrangement joins TRBV10-3 to TRBJ2-5; D might be TRBD1 (5 bases). The CDR3 totals 13 residues. From germline, CDR1 is ENHRY and CDR2 SYGVKD. V was pared by 3 bases and J by 7 bases, with 12 bases between.

This chain joins TRBV7-2 and TRBJ2-1; D remains unclear. The CDR3 is made up of 13 amino acids. Per the germline V gene, CDR1 is SGHTA and CDR2 is FQGNSA. The ends were cut back, 1 base at V and 6 bases at J, with 7 bases in the middle. The CDR3, as DNA: TGTGCCAGCAGCTTAGACCCCCCCAATGAGCAGTTCTTC. It translates to CASSLDPPNEQFF. The whole variable domain, remainder taken from reference TRBV7-2 and TRBJ2-1, is GAGVSQSPSNKVTEKGKDVELRCDPISGHTALYWYRQSLGQGLEFLIYFQGNSAPDKSGLPSDRFSAERTGGSVSTLTIQRTQQEDSAVYLCASSLDPPNEQFFGPGTRLTVL.

In its sample, this clonotype was seen a few times. V is TRBV18 and J is TRBJ2-7; 9 nucleotides align to TRBD1. This CDR3 has 14 amino acids. Germline loops: CDR1 KGHSH, CDR2 LQKENI. With V trimmed by 6 bases and J by 6 bases, 9 bases remained unmatched. The CDR3 nucleotides are TGTGCCAGCTCTCTCCGGGACAGGGAGACCGAGCAGTACTTC. Translated: CASSLRDRETEQYF.

The chain employs TRBV5-1 and TRBJ1-3; D unclear. V was shortened by 4 bases and J by 4 bases, with 12 bases between the two germline ends. CDR1 is SGHRS, CDR2 YFSETQ, per germline. CDR3 length: 14 amino acids. DNA for the CDR3: TGCGCCAGCAGCCAAGCAGATAGAGGAAACACCATATATTTT. Protein sequence: CASSQADRGNTIYF.

About this clonotype itself: At one end the junction does not follow the germline gene, possibly because of a read error. The CDR3 region has the DNA TGTGCTAGCAGCCCGGCCCGCTCGACCCGCTACAATGAGCAGTTCTTC. Translating gives CASSPARSTRYNEQFF. The gene calls are TRBV7-7 and TRBJ2-1, with D unclear. CDR3 size: 16 residues. Germline V lookup: CDR1 SSHAT, CDR2 FNYEAQ (reference sequence).

The chain couples TRBV15 to TRBJ2-1, with D unresolved. This CDR3 spans 13 amino acids. Per germline, CDR1 LNHNV and CDR2 YYDKDF (reference sequence). The germline V and J ends were trimmed by 0 bases and 9 bases, with 9 bases remaining between them. The CDR3 DNA is TGTGCCACCAGCAGAGATCTCCTCCCTGAGCAGTTCTTC. It encodes CATSRDLLPEQFF.

The table lists this clonotype with many counts. This chain uses TRBV5-1 with TRBJ2-1; no reliable D call. Trimming stripped 1 base from V and 10 bases from J, with 9 bases between. The germline V gene has CDR1 SGHRS and CDR2 YFSETQ. This CDR3 comprises 12 residues. Written as DNA, the CDR3 is TGCGCCAGCAGCTTGTGGACCCAGGAGCAGTTCTTC. Translated, it gives CASSLWTQEQFF.